Shown below are 5 T cell receptor beta chains from a single sample sequenced in a study of regulatory T cells in long-lasting Graves disease. Regarding time point: newly diagnosed GD, antithyroid drugs for less than 3 months. Preparation of the TCR library used RNA extracted from PBMCs. CDR3 regions were amplified by Arm-PCR using iRepertoire HTBI primers to build TCR beta libraries. Each CDR3 protein is one row after TCRdb ran MiXCR on the multiplex PCR reads. The sample lists some 500,000 distinct CDR3 sequences, around an eighth occurring once. This sample also appeared in a second study, on T cells in Graves' hyperthyroidism and ophthalmopathy.

The sequenced sample was peripheral blood mononuclear cells (PBMCs), obtained at new diagnosis, from a patient treated with antithyroid drugs. The source of these receptors is a man aged 30 to 39 with Graves disease.

The chain has TRBV6-1 and TRBJ2-7; D is possibly TRBD1 (6 bases). CDR1 is MNHNS and CDR2 is SASEGT in the germline V gene. This CDR3 region has 12 residues. V gave up 6 bases and J gave up 7 bases, with 13 bases separating them. CDR3: CASSNRVREQYF. Written as DNA, the CDR3 is TGTGCCAGCAGCAACAGGGTCCGGGAGCAGTACTTC.

V gene TRBV20-1 combines with J gene TRBJ1-5, with D perhaps TRBD1 (5 bases). The CDR3 is 15 residues long. Germline assignment: CDR1 DFQATT and CDR2 SNEGSKA (reference sequence). Trimming took off 2 bases at V and 2 bases at J, with 13 bases between the two ends. Here the CDR3 DNA reads TGCAGTGCTAGACGCCCCAGGGTCGGCAATCAGCCCCAGCATTTT. Translating gives CSARRPRVGNQPQHF.

This clonotype was seen at least ten times. In nucleotides, the CDR3 is TGTGCCAGCAGACACGGGACAGGGGATAACTATGGCTACACCTTC. Amino acids: CASRHGTGDNYGYTF. V and J are TRBV6-1 and TRBJ1-2, with 10 bases aligning to TRBD1. Germline V gene data show CDR1 as MNHNS and CDR2 as SASEGT. This CDR3 contains 15 residues. V shed 6 bases and J 1 base; nucleotides not matched to a gene: 5.

This clonotype was recorded at least ten times. The chain joins TRBV12-3 or TRBV12-4 to TRBJ2-3; 10 positions match TRBD2. Trimming took 5 bases from V and 6 from J; bases not matched to a gene: 8. The CDR3 totals 15 residues. CDR3 bases: TGTGCCAGCAGTCCAGGGACTAGCGTAGTGGATACGCAGTATTTT. It specifies CASSPGTSVVDTQYF.

This chain connects TRBV6-2 or TRBV6-3 to TRBJ1-2; TRBD1 matches 9 bases. Per the germline V gene, CDR1 is MNHEY and CDR2 is SVGEGT. Losses at the gene ends were 6 bases for V and 2 bases for J; bases not matched to a gene: 13. The CDR3 is made up of 17 amino acids. This CDR3 reads CASSRTSGTGINYGYTF. In DNA form, the CDR3 reads TGTGCCAGCAGCCGAACCTCCGGGACAGGGATCAACTATGGCTACACCTTC.